This T cell receptor (beta chain) was obtained from a study of response to subunit inactivated influenza vaccine. The study's findings and limits: Each seasonal influenza vaccination, the authors suggested, recruits few new T cells.

About this clonotype itself: Its antigen is not known.

TCRdb called the RT-PCR reads again in MiXCR, with one record for every CDR3 protein. The profile shows 600,000 to 850,000 distinct CDR3 sequences, 14% of them singletons. This CDR3 comprises 14 residues. The germline CDR1 and CDR2 sequences are ENHRY and SYGVKD. V was trimmed by 7 bases and J by 0 bases, leaving 11 bases between them. This sequence joins TRBV10-3 and TRBJ2-3; D might be TRBD1 (5 bases). Sequenced material: PBMCs from blood, taken less than 15 days before vaccination. This sequence originates from a man aged 50-59 years who received an inactivated influenza vaccine. The CDR3, as DNA: TGTGCCATCACCAAGACAGAAAGCACAGATACGCAGTATTTT. It specifies CAITKTESTDTQYF.